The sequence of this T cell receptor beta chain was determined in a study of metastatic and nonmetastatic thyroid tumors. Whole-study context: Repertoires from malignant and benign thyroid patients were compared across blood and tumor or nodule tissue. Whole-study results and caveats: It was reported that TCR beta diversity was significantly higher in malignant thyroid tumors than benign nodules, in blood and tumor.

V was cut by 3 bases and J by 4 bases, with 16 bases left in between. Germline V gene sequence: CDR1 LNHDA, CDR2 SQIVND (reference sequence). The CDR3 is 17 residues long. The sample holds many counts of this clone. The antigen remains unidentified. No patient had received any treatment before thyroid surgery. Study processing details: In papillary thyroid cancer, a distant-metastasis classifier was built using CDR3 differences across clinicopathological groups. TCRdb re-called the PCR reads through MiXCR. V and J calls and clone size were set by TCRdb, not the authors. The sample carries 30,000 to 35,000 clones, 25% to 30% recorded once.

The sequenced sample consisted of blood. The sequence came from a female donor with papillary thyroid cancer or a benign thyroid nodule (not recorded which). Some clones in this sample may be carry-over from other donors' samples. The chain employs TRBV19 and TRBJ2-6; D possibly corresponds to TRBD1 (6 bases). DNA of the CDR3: TGTGCCAGTAGTATCATTAGGGGGAAGGGGGGGGCCAACGTCCTGACTTTC. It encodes CASSIIRGKGGANVLTF.